A single sample gave rise to the 28 T cell receptor beta chains below, sequenced in a study of identical twins. TCRdb reprocessed the 5' RACE reads with MiXCR, giving one entry per CDR3 protein. In the table there are about 690,000 distinct CDR3 sequences, 5.5% to 6.5% of which are singletons. Sequencing was carried out using naive T cells sorted from blood. Every receptor here comes from a man aged 18 to 30 in good health.

This clonotype was counted only a few times. V usage is TRBV5-1 and J usage is TRBJ2-1, with 7 nucleotides matching TRBD1. This CDR3 contains 15 residues. V lost 4 bases to trimming and J lost 8 bases; unmatched junction nucleotides: 12. Germline V CDR1 and CDR2: SGHRS, YFSETQ. CDR3 nucleotides: TGCGCCAGCAGCCCCGAGTGGCAGGGGGAATATGAGCAGTTCTTC. Translation: CASSPEWQGEYEQFF.

This clonotype was observed many times. The genes are TRBV4-3 and TRBJ1-6; 8 bases align to TRBD1. This CDR3 contains 16 residues. Germline CDR1 and CDR2: LGHNA and YSLEER. Trimming removed 1 base from V and 5 bases from J; junction bases left unmatched: 4. The CDR3 DNA sequence: TGCGCCAGCAGCCAAGTTCGACAGGGGAATAATTCACCCCTCCACTTT. Translating it yields CASSQVRQGNNSPLHF.

This clonotype was recorded at least ten times. One end of the junction is discordant with germline, which a read error may explain. J is TRBJ2-1 and V is TRBV14; 7 positions agree with TRBD2. Germline CDR1 is SGHDN and CDR2 is FVKESK. This CDR3 contains 16 residues. DNA of the CDR3: TGTGCCAGCAGCCAAGCGACCGGGAGGTTCTACGATGAGCAGTTCTTC. Translating it yields CASSQATGRFYDEQFF.

This rearrangement joins TRBV13 to TRBJ2-5, with TRBD1 matching 9 bases. The V and J ends lost 6 bases and 2 bases, in that order; junction bases with no gene match: 7. This CDR3 is 15 amino acids long. Germline CDR1 reads PRHDT; CDR2 reads FYEKMQ (reference sequence). Here the CDR3 reads CASRLWGQGQETQYF. Here the CDR3 DNA reads TGTGCCAGCAGATTGTGGGGACAGGGTCAAGAGACCCAGTACTTC. Filled out from reference TRBV13 and TRBJ2-5, the complete variable domain reads AAGVIQSPRHLIKEKRETATLKCYPIPRHDTVYWYQQGPGQDPQFLISFYEKMQSDKGSIPDRFSAQQFSDYHSELNMSSLELGDSALYFCASRLWGQGQETQYFGPGTRLLVL.

The CDR3 bases are TGTGCCACCAGTGACCGGACTAGCGGGGACACAGATACGCAGTATTTT. Translated, it gives CATSDRTSGDTDTQYF. This chain links TRBV24-1 with TRBJ2-3; TRBD2 matches at 12 bases. This CDR3 region has 16 residues. Germline values: CDR1 KGHDR, CDR2 SFDVKD. V trimming: 4 bases; J trimming: 2 bases; junction bases outside the gene matches: 3.

This clonotype was seen many times. This sequence joins TRBV12-3 or TRBV12-4 and TRBJ2-1; 9 bases are shared with TRBD1. The V gene end was trimmed by 6 bases and the J gene end by 5 bases; junction bases not matched to a gene: 8. This CDR3 comprises 15 residues. CDR3 nucleotide sequence: TGTGCCAGCAGCTCCTCCGGGACAGGGCACAATGAGCAGTTCTTC. Residues: CASSSSGTGHNEQFF.

There are a few counts of this clonotype. Compared with germline, one end of the junction differs, possibly owing to a read error. The rearrangement uses TRBV10-2 and TRBJ2-1, with a possible D match to TRBD1 (6 bases). The CDR3 totals 11 residues. Per germline, CDR1 WSHSY and CDR2 SAAADI. The CDR3: CASSESQGQVF. In DNA form, the CDR3 reads TGCGCCAGCAGTGAGTCACAGGGCCAAGTCTTC.

This clonotype was counted ten times or more. The V and J genes are TRBV7-2 and TRBJ2-1, with a weak D call TRBD1 (6 bases). V lost 1 base to trimming and J lost 5 bases, with 15 bases between them. Germline loops: CDR1 SGHTA, CDR2 FQGNSA. The CDR3 is 16 amino acids. The CDR3 spells CASSLDSGVGNNEQFF. The CDR3 region has the DNA TGTGCCAGCAGCTTAGATTCAGGGGTAGGGAACAATGAGCAGTTCTTC.

At least ten counts were recorded for this clonotype. The chain has TRBV25-1 and TRBJ2-7; no definite D call. This CDR3 spans 12 amino acids. The V gene lost 2 bases and the J gene lost 3 bases, with 5 bases spanning the gap. CDR1 MGHDK and CDR2 SYGVNS come from the germline V gene. CDR3 loop: CASSEDLYEQYF. CDR3 coding DNA: TGTGCCAGCAGTGAAGACCTCTACGAGCAGTACTTC.

This clonotype was recorded once. The chain is built from TRBV2 and TRBJ2-1, with D unresolved. Trimming shortened V by 4 bases and J by 0 bases, and 10 bases separated the two germline ends. Germline loops: CDR1 SNHLY, CDR2 FYNNEI. The CDR3 totals 15 residues. The CDR3 sequence is CASSVGPSSYNEQFF. The CDR3 DNA sequence: TGTGCCAGCAGTGTCGGTCCTAGCTCCTACAATGAGCAGTTCTTC.

V and J are TRBV5-5 and TRBJ1-3, with D unresolved. The CDR3 is 13 amino acids. In germline, CDR1 is SGHKS, CDR2 YYEKEE (reference sequence). Trimming removed 3 bases from V and 2 bases from J, with 6 bases in between. CDR3 residues: CASSSYPGNTIYF. CDR3 sequence (DNA): TGTGCCAGCAGCTCGTACCCTGGAAACACCATATATTTT.

The chain combines TRBV25-1 with TRBJ2-2, with TRBD1 matching 8 bases. V gave up 3 bases and J gave up 0 bases; unmatched junction bases: 12. Germline V lookup: CDR1 MGHDK, CDR2 SYGVNS. The CDR3 extends over 19 amino acids. The CDR3 here is CASSETRTGINANTGELFF. CDR3 bases: TGTGCCAGCAGTGAGACTAGGACAGGGATAAACGCGAACACCGGGGAGCTGTTTTTT. The whole variable domain, filled in from reference TRBV25-1 and TRBJ2-2, reads EADIYQTPRYLVIGTGKKITLECSQTMGHDKMYWYQQDPGMELHLIHYSYGVNSTEKGDLSSESTVSRIRTEHFPLTLESARPSHTSQYLCASSETRTGINANTGELFFGEGSRLTVL.

The V gene is TRBV2, the J gene TRBJ2-1; 7 positions match TRBD1. Germline V gene lookup returns CDR1 SNHLY and CDR2 FYNNEI. The junction had 6 bases not matched to a gene; V was cut back by 6 bases and J by 4 bases. There are 14 residues in the CDR3. The chain's CDR3 is CASRRQGSYNEQFF. Here the CDR3 DNA reads TGTGCCAGCAGGAGACAGGGCAGTTACAATGAGCAGTTCTTC. Supplemented by reference TRBV2 and TRBJ2-1, the full variable domain reads EPEVTQTPSHQVTQMGQEVILRCVPISNHLYFYWYRQILGQKVEFLVSFYNNEISEKSEIFDDQFSVERPDGSNFTLKIRSTKLEDSAMYFCASRRQGSYNEQFFGPGTRLTVL.

As for this clonotype: It may be a read error: a sequence one base away is much more abundant. The chain combines TRBV28 with TRBJ2-7; D remains ambiguous. The germline gives CDR1 MDHEN, CDR2 SYDVKM. There are 12 residues in the CDR3. DNA of the CDR3: TGTGCCTGCAGTTCCGGGTTCTACGAGCAGTACTTC. Its translation: CACSSGFYEQYF.

This clonotype was seen ten or more times. The chain couples TRBV6-1 to TRBJ2-2; 11 nucleotides line up with TRBD2. Germline CDR1 and CDR2: MNHNS and SASEGT. CDR3 length: 17 amino acids. Trimming took 8 bases from V and 6 from J; bases not matched to a gene: 14. CDR3 in DNA: TGTGCCAGCTTTAGGGACAGAACTAGCGGGAGACCCGGGGAGCTGTTTTTT. Protein: CASFRDRTSGRPGELFF.

This clonotype was observed many times. A read error may produce the germline difference seen at one junction end. The chain links TRBV10-2 to TRBJ2-2; 10 nucleotides align to TRBD2. CDR1 WSHSY and CDR2 SAAADI come from the germline V gene. The CDR3 covers 17 residues. The CDR3 protein is CASSELAGPPNTGELFF. In nucleotides, the CDR3 is TGCGCCAGCAGTGAACTAGCGGGACCCCCGAATACCGGGGAGCTGTTTTTT.

The table lists this clonotype with many counts. The rearrangement joins TRBV7-9 to TRBJ2-2; D is ambiguous. V was pared by 1 base and J by 4 bases, with 16 bases between. Germline CDR1 is SEHNR and CDR2 is FQNEAQ (reference sequence). The CDR3 runs to 17 residues. CDR3 in DNA: TGTGCCAGCAGCTTAGAAGCTGGGGTCGTTGCCACCGGGGAGCTGTTTTTT. Its translation: CASSLEAGVVATGELFF. Supplemented by reference TRBV7-9 and TRBJ2-2, the full variable domain reads DTGVSQNPRHKITKRGQNVTFRCDPISEHNRLYWYRQTLGQGPEFLTYFQNEAQLEKSRLLSDRFSAERPKGSFSTLEIQRTEQGDSAMYLCASSLEAGVVATGELFFGEGSRLTVL.

This chain links TRBV7-9 with TRBJ2-1, with D unclear. The germline CDR1 and CDR2 sequences are SEHNR and FQNEAQ (reference sequence). V was cut by 1 base and J by 5 bases, with 12 bases left in between. The CDR3 is made up of 15 amino acids. Written as DNA, the CDR3 is TGTGCCAGCAGCTTAGGCCTCTACCCGGACAATGAGCAGTTCTTC. Its protein product is CASSLGLYPDNEQFF.

This clonotype was recorded at least ten times. The gene calls are TRBV5-1 and TRBJ2-7; no reliable D call. Germline CDR1 reads SGHRS; CDR2 reads YFSETQ. The ends were cut back, 0 bases at V and 4 bases at J, with 8 bases in the middle. This CDR3 has 13 amino acids. CDR3 nucleotides: TGCGCCAGCAGCTTGGGCAAGTCGTACGAGCAGTACTTC. It codes for CASSLGKSYEQYF.

This clonotype was recorded many times. The V call is TRBV29-1, the J call TRBJ2-3, with 8 bases aligning to TRBD2. The germline V gene encodes CDR1 SQVTM and CDR2 ANQGSEA. The V segment lost 4 bases and the J segment 4 bases; nucleotides outside the gene matches: 13. This CDR3 region has 16 residues. This CDR3 is CSVGAGAGPVADTQYF. CDR3 in DNA: TGCAGCGTTGGAGCGGGGGCAGGGCCAGTCGCAGATACGCAGTATTTT.

The sample holds many counts of this clonotype. This rearrangement joins TRBV5-1 to TRBJ1-3; D is unresolved. CDR1 and CDR2 from the germline V gene are SGHRS and YFSETQ. There are 15 residues in the CDR3. V lost 5 bases and J 0 bases, leaving 12 bases between the germline ends. CDR3 bases: TGCGCCAGCAGGCGGGTCCCTTCCTCTGGAAACACCATATATTTT. Protein sequence: CASRRVPSSGNTIYF.

This clonotype occurred a few times. V usage is TRBV29-1 and J usage is TRBJ1-1, with D unclear. The CDR3 consists of 11 residues. CDR1 SQVTM and CDR2 ANQGSEA come from the germline V gene. V shed 7 bases and J shed 4 bases, with 10 bases lying between them. The DNA for the CDR3 is TGCAGCGGAGCCGAGGGCACTGAAGCTTTCTTT. This sequence encodes CSGAEGTEAFF.

This clonotype was seen more than once but under ten times. The rearrangement uses TRBV2 and TRBJ1-1; 7 bases align to TRBD1. Unmatched junction bases numbered 13, after V lost 11 bases and J lost 7 bases. CDR1 SNHLY and CDR2 FYNNEI come from the germline V gene. CDR3 length equals 13 residues. CDR3 sequence: CACSPGQLLEAFF. As DNA, the CDR3 is TGTGCCTGTTCACCGGGACAGCTACTTGAAGCTTTCTTT.

The rearrangement joins TRBV27 to TRBJ2-5, with D uncertain. The germline V gene encodes CDR1 MNHEY and CDR2 SMNVEV (reference sequence). CDR3 length: 13 residues. The V and J ends lost 3 bases and 14 bases respectively, with 19 bases between them. The CDR3 loop reads CASSFIGGSETYF. CDR3 sequence (DNA): TGTGCCAGCAGTTTTATCGGCGGTTCAGAAACTTACTTC.

Here the CDR3 DNA reads TGCGCCAGCAGCTTGGCCGCTAGCGGGAGTGACGAGCAGTACTTC. Its protein product is CASSLAASGSDEQYF. The rearrangement joins TRBV5-1 to TRBJ2-7, with 10 nucleotides matching TRBD2. V was pared by 0 bases and J by 5 bases, with 5 bases of the junction left unmatched. Germline assignment: CDR1 SGHRS and CDR2 YFSETQ. CDR3 length: 15 amino acids.

This clonotype was seen repeatedly, ten times or more. J is TRBJ1-6 and V is TRBV12-3 or TRBV12-4, with D uncertain. Trimming took off 3 bases at V and 10 bases at J, with 13 bases between the two ends. The CDR3 runs 14 residues. The CDR3 nucleotides are TGTGCCAGCAGTTTGAATCGGGGTGTCTCACCCCTCCACTTT. Its translation: CASSLNRGVSPLHF.

This clonotype was observed at least ten times. This chain uses TRBV7-9 with TRBJ1-1, with no clear D. Germline values: CDR1 SEHNR, CDR2 FQNEAQ (reference sequence). The CDR3 has 14 amino acids. The V gene lost 0 bases and the J gene lost 2 bases, with 7 bases spanning the gap. CDR3 DNA sequence: TGTGCCAGCAGCTTAGCATTTGGTAACACTGAAGCTTTCTTT. It is translated as CASSLAFGNTEAFF.

The V and J genes are TRBV7-9 and TRBJ2-5; the D gene is possibly TRBD2 (6 bases). Germline CDR1 reads SEHNR; CDR2 reads FQNEAQ (reference sequence). The CDR3 is made up of 15 amino acids. Trimming took off 3 bases at V and 2 bases at J, with 13 bases between the two ends. The CDR3 here is CASSFAGAGQETQYF. CDR3 coding DNA: TGTGCCAGCAGCTTTGCGGGCGCGGGGCAAGAGACCCAGTACTTC.